What follows describes a single TCR beta chain. This receptor's antigen is unknown. No qualities accompany the bases; no much larger clone lies one base away. The data belong to a study of CD8 T cells in Susac syndrome (dated by TCRdb to about 2019). Describing the broader study: Whether CD8+ T cell activation and differentiation in Susac syndrome was antigen driven was tested using repertoire sequencing.

Per the germline V gene, MGHRA is the CDR1 and YSYEKL is the CDR2. V ends up 1 base short and J 0 bases short, with an unmatched junction base count of 3. The CDR3, from cysteine to phenylalanine, totals 15 residues. The retained sequence is limited to the CDR3, 45 bases, with the frame set at the first base. Peripheral blood CD8+ and CD4+ T cells from healthy donors, Susac syndrome patients and multiple sclerosis patients were profiled using high-throughput TCR beta sequencing. Healthy donors were included as age- and sex-matched controls. Bulk CD8+ and CD4+ T cells were purified by magnetic negative isolation, while CD8+ TEMRA cells were enriched using FACS. Blood was drawn into EDTA tubes, processed within 24 hours, and PBMCs were isolated by density gradient centrifugation. PBMCs intended for TCR sequencing were cryopreserved in liquid nitrogen and thawed later in a water bath at 37 degrees C. A purity of at least 90% was achieved for sorted or isolated CD4+, CD8+ and CD8+ TEMRA cells.

Study-level results and caveats: The TCR sequencing and HLA analysis was acknowledged to have included a relatively small number of individuals.

RNA was extracted with the RNeasy kit and about 0.45 to 1 ug was reverse transcribed using random hexamers. TCR beta CDR3 regions were amplified with the immunoSEQ multiplex PCR assay covering 54 Vbeta and 13 Jbeta segments. PCR amplification bias was corrected using a synthetic template baseline for primer optimization and computational correction. The authors' pipeline ran thus. Reads were assigned to V, D and J genes according to IMGT and analyzed in immunoSEQ Analyzer, with only productive sequences retained. To calculate clonality, Shannon entropy was normalized by log2 of the number of productive unique sequences and then subtracted from one. For each patient and control, public and private clones were evaluated among the 100 most prevalent clones. Clones were defined as Susac-specific when absent from the healthy and MS cohorts, from fewer than 1,200 published viral clones and from other ImmuneACCESS disease sequences. TCRdb trimmed the raw reads at Q25, called clones with MiXCR and kept productive beta chains. Rows are unified per CDR3 protein, each entry keeping the most common DNA and genes. TCRdb's processing, not the study's, gives the V and J calls here. The sample data list roughly 110,000 distinct CDR3 sequences, and 85% to 95% of these were observed just once. The top ten clonotypes cover around 0.15% of the sample.

Recombination connected TRBV4-1 to TRBJ2-7, and 7 junctional nucleotides match TRBD2. The sequencing input was CD4+ T cells from PBMCs. This receptor was identified in a human donor in good health. DNA sequence: TGCGCCAGCAGCCAAGTGGGGGGGACCTCCTACGAGCAGTACTTC. Translated, it gives CASSQVGGTSYEQYF.